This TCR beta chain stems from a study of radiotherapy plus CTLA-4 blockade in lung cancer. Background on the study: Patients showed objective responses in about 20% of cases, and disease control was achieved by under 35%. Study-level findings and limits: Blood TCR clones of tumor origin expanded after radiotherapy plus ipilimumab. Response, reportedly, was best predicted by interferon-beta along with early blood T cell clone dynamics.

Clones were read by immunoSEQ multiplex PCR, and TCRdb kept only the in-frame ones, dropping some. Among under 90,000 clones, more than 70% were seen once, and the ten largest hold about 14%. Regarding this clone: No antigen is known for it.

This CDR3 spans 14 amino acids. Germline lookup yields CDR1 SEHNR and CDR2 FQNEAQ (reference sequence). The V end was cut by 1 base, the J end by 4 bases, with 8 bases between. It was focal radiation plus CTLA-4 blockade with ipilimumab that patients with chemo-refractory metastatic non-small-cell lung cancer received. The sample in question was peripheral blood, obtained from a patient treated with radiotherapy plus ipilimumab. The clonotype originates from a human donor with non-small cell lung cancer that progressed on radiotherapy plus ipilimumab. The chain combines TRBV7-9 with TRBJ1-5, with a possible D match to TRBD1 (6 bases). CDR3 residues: CASSLEGGNQPQHF. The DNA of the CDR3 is TGTGCCAGCAGCTTAGAAGGGGGAAATCAGCCCCAGCATTTT. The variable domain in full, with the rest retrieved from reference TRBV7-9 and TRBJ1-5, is DTGVSQNPRHKITKRGQNVTFRCDPISEHNRLYWYRQTLGQGPEFLTYFQNEAQLEKSRLLSDRFSAERPKGSFSTLEIQRTEQGDSAMYLCASSLEGGNQPQHFGDGTRLSIL.